This TCR beta chain was documented in a study of T cell responses to AZD1222 COVID-19 vaccine. As concerns this clone: No antigen is known for it.

Overall study findings and caveats: Only a handful of AZD1222 recipients, several in all, had baseline seropositivity. Donors were mostly white British, more females; clonal diversity possibly underestimated. Of spike-specific TCRs, nearly half reportedly target regions left unmutated in variants.

The repertoire was sequenced with immunoSEQ multiplex PCR; TCRdb's copy has only in-frame clones and lacks some. This table has about 170,000 clones, 90% to 95% appearing once. V was clipped by 1 base and J by 1 base, with 20 bases between them. The CDR3 contains 18 residues. Germline lookup yields CDR1 MGHRA and CDR2 YSYEKL. The rearrangement joins TRBV4-1 to TRBJ2-7; D remains ambiguous. This specimen was peripheral blood, taken on day 0 of AZD1222 vaccination. The sequence was collected from an adult in good health. CDR3 amino acids: CASSQVRVGPKTSYEQYF. The CDR3 DNA reads TGCGCCAGCAGCCAAGTCCGTGTCGGGCCAAAGACTTCCTACGAGCAGTACTTC.